Listed below are T cell receptor beta chains from one sample, sequenced in a study of blood T cell repertoires in COVID-19. The repertoire was sequenced with immunoSEQ multiplex PCR; TCRdb's copy has only in-frame clones and lacks some. The sample shows roughly 95,000 clones, roughly 82% of them seen only once. The sequenced material came from peripheral blood. The receptors here all came from an elderly man with acute or convalescent COVID-19. Each CDR3 is given with its conserved first and last residue.

>TRBV28
CASSLGGNLYEQYF
>TRBV6-2/TRBV6-3
CASSSGTAFVNIQYF
>TRBV2
CASRRERGQPQHF
>TRBV27
CASSPTSSLVETQYF
>TRBV27
CASSSGGLRAETQYF
>TRBV3-1/TRBV3-2
CASTLTRTGGGYEQYF
>TRBV7-2
CASSYRAAGANVLTF
>TRBV20-1
CSASKGAAIHEQYF
>TRBV28
CASSPGQGGNSPLHF
>TRBV4-1
CASSLQVAGGREKLFF
>TRBV6-6
CASSYGTPGTGELFF
>TRBV3-1/TRBV3-2
CASSAHISGNTIYF
>TRBV5-8
CASRSRDRDYEQYF
>TRBV7-8
CASSLGTGLTGELFF
>TRBV21-1
CASSVLAGGGHNEQFF
>TRBV5-6
CASSFSNRGYEQYF
>TRBV11-2
CASSLGRQEGRYEQYF
>TRBV5-1
CASSFSPGGGQPQHF
>TRBV27
CASRDITDEKLFF
>TRBV10-2
CASSDAAEPQTMNTEAFF
>TRBV9
CASSPTSDRDTEAFF
>TRBV5-1
CASSFSDRPNSPLHF
>TRBV29-1
CSVVGGVNTEAFF
>TRBV6-4
CASSDKLAGGHVEQFF
>TRBV7-8
CASSLGSGSTEAFF
>TRBV5-6
CASSLPEGNGYTF
>TRBV14
CASSGQAYNEQFF
>TRBV11-2
CASSSWPEASYNSPLHF
>TRBV5-4
CASSLEGDYGYTF
>TRBV6-2/TRBV6-3
CASSSSGGGQPQHF
>TRBV16
CASSRLYEQYF
>TRBV19
CASSKVPSTQGNQPQHF
>TRBV28
CASREVLGANQPQHF
>TRBV30
CAWSSRTGDNSPLHF
>TRBV3-1/TRBV3-2
CASSLKTSGGETQYF
>TRBV13
CASSLSPPLAATYNEQFF
>TRBV3-1/TRBV3-2
CASSQDLLNQPQHF
>TRBV9
CASSVSPDRATYEQYF
>TRBV10-3
CAISKGGGQGPYGYTF
>TRBV18
CASSPSGQGNTEAFF
>TRBV5-1
CASSLDGYSNQPQHF
>TRBV10-2
CASSTGGYEQYF
>TRBV28
CASSPGLAEAFF
>TRBV2
CASSNSIGGNQPQHF
>TRBV24-1
CATSAGHSYEQYF
>TRBV7-2
CASSRLGTGELFF
>TRBV18
CASSSTGNEQYF
>TRBV5-8
CASSRTGSTDTQYF
>TRBV28
CASSTGQGGFYGYTF
>TRBV3-1/TRBV3-2
CASSPDNDGHPLRGNTIYF
>TRBV3-1/TRBV3-2
CASSRGQANTEAFF
>TRBV12-5
CASGYTGNEQFF
>TRBV3-1/TRBV3-2
CASTPYPTGQGYGYTF